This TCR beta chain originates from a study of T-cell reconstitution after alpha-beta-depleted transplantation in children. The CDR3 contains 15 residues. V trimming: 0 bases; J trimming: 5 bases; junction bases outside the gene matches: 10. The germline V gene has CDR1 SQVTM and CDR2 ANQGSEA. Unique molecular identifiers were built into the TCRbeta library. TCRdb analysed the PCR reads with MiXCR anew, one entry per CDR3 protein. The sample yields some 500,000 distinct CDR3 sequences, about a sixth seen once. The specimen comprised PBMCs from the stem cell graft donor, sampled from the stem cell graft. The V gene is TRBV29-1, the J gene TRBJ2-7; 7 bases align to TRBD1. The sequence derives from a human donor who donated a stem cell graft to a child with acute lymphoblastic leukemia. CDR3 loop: CSVEELGTAANEQYF. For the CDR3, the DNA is TGCAGCGTTGAAGAGCTCGGGACAGCGGCCAACGAGCAGTACTTC.